The T cell receptor (beta chain) described here comes from a study of T cell repertoires in cytomegalovirus infection. Findings of the study overall: Clonotypes of TCR beta that were HLA-C-restricted and CMV-specific dominated the ex vivo response.

TCRdb reanalysed the reads using MiXCR and keeps one entry per CDR3 protein. The data contain 400,000 or so distinct CDR3 sequences, around 18% of them singletons. V was cut by 4 bases and J by 0 bases, with 11 bases left in between. CDR3 size: 15 residues. CDR1 and CDR2 from the germline V gene are SGHDT and YYEEEE. Notes on this clonotype: Its antigen is undetermined.

The sample taken for sequencing was PBMCs. The chain has TRBV5-6 and TRBJ1-5; D unclear. The clonotype originates from a human donor in good health (CMV status not recorded). Some clones in this sample may be carry-over from other donors' samples. This CDR3 is CASSRLGGSNQPQHF. In DNA form, the CDR3 reads TGTGCCAGCAGCCGCCTGGGAGGTAGCAATCAGCCCCAGCATTTT.